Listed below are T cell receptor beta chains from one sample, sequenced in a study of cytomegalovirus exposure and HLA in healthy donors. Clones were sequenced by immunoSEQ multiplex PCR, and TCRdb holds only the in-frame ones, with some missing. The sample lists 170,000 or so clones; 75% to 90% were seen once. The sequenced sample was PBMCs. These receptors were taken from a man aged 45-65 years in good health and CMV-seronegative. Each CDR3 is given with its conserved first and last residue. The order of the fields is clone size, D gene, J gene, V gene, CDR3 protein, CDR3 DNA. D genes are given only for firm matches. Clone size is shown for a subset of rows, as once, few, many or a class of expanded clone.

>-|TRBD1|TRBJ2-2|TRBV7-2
CASNSAGGSINTGELFF
TGTGCCAGCAACTCAGCAGGGGGCTCAATTAACACCGGGGAGCTGTTTTTT
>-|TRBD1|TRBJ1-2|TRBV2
CASLRDRAAPRDYGYTF
TGTGCCAGCTTAAGAGACAGGGCGGCACCGAGGGACTATGGCTACACCTTC
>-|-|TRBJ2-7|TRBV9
CASSVATGNFGEQYF
TGTGCCAGCAGCGTAGCGACAGGAAATTTCGGCGAGCAGTACTTC
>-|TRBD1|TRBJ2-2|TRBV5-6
CASSWDRSTGELFF
TGTGCCAGCAGCTGGGACAGGAGCACCGGGGAGCTGTTTTTT
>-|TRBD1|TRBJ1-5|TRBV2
CASRGTGNQPQHF
TGTGCCAGCAGGGGGACAGGCAATCAGCCCCAGCATTTT
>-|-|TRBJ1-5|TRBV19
CASSVGPYFYSNQPQHF
TGTGCCAGTAGTGTGGGGCCTTATTTCTATAGCAATCAGCCCCAGCATTTT
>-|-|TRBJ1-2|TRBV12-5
CASGFNRYYGYTF
TGTGCTAGTGGTTTTAACAGATACTATGGCTACACCTTC
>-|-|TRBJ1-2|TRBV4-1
CASSQDRPGVYGYTF
TGCGCCAGCAGCCAAGACCGGCCAGGGGTCTATGGCTACACCTTC
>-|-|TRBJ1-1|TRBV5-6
CASSGLLSNTEAFF
TGTGCCAGCAGCGGACTGCTATCGAACACTGAAGCTTTCTTT
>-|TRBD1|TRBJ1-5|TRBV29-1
CSARGPGNQPQHF
TGCAGCGCCAGGGGGCCTGGCAATCAGCCCCAGCATTTT
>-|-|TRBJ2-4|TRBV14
CASSQDVGYGDSNIQYF
TGTGCCAGCAGCCAAGATGTTGGGTATGGAGATTCGAACATTCAGTACTTC
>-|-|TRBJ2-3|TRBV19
CASSMKGVSLSTDTQYF
TGTGCCAGCAGTATGAAGGGGGTGAGCTTGAGCACAGATACGCAGTATTTT
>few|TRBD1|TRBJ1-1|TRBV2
CASSARQGEAFF
TGTGCCAGCAGTGCACGACAGGGTGAAGCTTTCTTT
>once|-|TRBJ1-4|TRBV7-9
CSSNRDGPNEKLFF
TGTTCCAGCAACAGGGACGGACCCAATGAAAAACTGTTTTTT
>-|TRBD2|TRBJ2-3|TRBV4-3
CASSQDWRRGGTDTQYF
TGCGCCAGCAGCCAAGATTGGCGGCGGGGGGGCACAGATACGCAGTATTTT
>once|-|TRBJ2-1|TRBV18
CASSPRQSSYNEQFF
TGTGCCAGCTCACCCCGACAGAGCTCCTACAATGAGCAGTTCTTC
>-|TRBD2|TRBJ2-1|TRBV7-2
CASSNKRDRFTSYNEQFF
TGTGCCAGCAGCAACAAGCGGGACCGATTTACCTCCTACAATGAGCAGTTCTTC
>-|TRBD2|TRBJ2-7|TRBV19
CASSPAGTSGPYEQYF
TGTGCCAGTAGTCCAGCCGGGACTAGCGGGCCCTACGAGCAGTACTTC
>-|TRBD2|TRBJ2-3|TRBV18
CASSGVRAGGRSSTDTQYF
TGTGCCAGCTCCGGGGTTCGTGCGGGAGGACGATCTAGCACAGATACGCAGTATTTT
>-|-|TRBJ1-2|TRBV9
CASSARGETYGYTF
TGTGCCAGCAGCGCCCGGGGGGAAACCTATGGCTACACCTTC
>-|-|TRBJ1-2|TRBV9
CASSVESNYGYTF
TGTGCCAGCAGCGTAGAATCAAACTATGGCTACACCTTC
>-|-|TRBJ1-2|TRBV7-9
CASSSETGRDYGYTF
TGTGCCAGCAGCTCGGAAACAGGGAGAGACTATGGCTACACCTTC
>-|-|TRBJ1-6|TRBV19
CASSIGGMNYNSPLHF
TGTGCCAGTAGTATAGGAGGGATGAATTATAATTCACCCCTCCACTTT
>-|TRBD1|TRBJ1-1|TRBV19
CASSIATGANTEAFF
TGTGCCAGTAGTATCGCTACAGGGGCCAACACTGAAGCTTTCTTT
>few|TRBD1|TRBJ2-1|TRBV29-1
CSVPRTGGSYNEQFF
TGCAGCGTTCCCAGGACAGGGGGGTCCTACAATGAGCAGTTCTTC
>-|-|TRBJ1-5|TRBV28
CASSLGGPGQPQHF
TGTGCCAGCAGTTTAGGCGGGCCCGGACAGCCCCAGCATTTT
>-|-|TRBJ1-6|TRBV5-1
CASSLDRTDSPLHF
TGCGCCAGCAGCTTGGACAGGACGGATTCACCCCTCCACTTT
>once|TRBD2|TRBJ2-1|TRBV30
CAWSPGLAAYNEQFF
TGTGCCTGGAGTCCGGGACTAGCAGCCTACAATGAGCAGTTCTTC
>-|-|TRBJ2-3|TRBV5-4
CASSSIGLAETDTQYF
TGTGCCAGCAGCTCAATAGGGCTAGCCGAAACAGATACGCAGTATTTT
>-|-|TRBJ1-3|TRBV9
CASSGQLSTGNTIYF
TGTGCCAGCAGCGGACAACTCTCAACTGGAAACACCATATATTTT
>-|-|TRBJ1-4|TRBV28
CASSFGGRANEKLFF
TGTGCCAGCAGTTTCGGGGGGAGAGCAAATGAAAAACTGTTTTTT
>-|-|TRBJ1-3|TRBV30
CAWARAEGNTIYF
TGTGCCTGGGCCAGGGCCGAGGGAAACACCATATATTTT
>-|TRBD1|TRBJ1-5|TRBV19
CASSNGQGRGNQPQHF
TGTGCCAGTAGTAACGGACAGGGCCGAGGCAATCAGCCCCAGCATTTT